One T cell receptor (beta chain) is described in this entry. The target antigen is unknown. Generated by immunoSEQ multiplex PCR, the TCRdb table keeps only in-frame clones and is missing some. The sample carries about 60,000 clones, roughly 80% recorded once. This record belongs to a study of OX40 agonist ivuxolimab in advanced cancers. Germline CDR1 reads KGHSH; CDR2 reads LQKENI. This CDR3 comprises 13 residues. V was shortened by 2 bases and J by 3 bases, with 4 bases between the two germline ends. Study-level results: The mean number of expanded clones was higher in CD8+ T cells than in CD4+. With doses of 0.1-3.0 mg/kg, partial responders showed among the lowest clonal expansion.

This material consisted of CD4+ or CD8+ T cells sorted from blood, taken in a trial of the OX40 agonist ivuxolimab. The chain is built from TRBV18 and TRBJ2-2; no clear D. The source is an adult with an advanced solid tumor such as melanoma, head and neck, liver or kidney cancer. The CDR3 protein is CASSPTYTGELFF. The CDR3 DNA is TGTGCCAGCTCACCAACCTACACCGGGGAGCTGTTTTTT.